These T cell receptor beta chains were read from a single sample in a study of shared clonotypes between healthy human individuals. TCRdb's copy holds only in-frame clones and misses some; the assay was immunoSEQ multiplex PCR. The sample yields roughly 2.5 million clones, approximately 90% seen once. The sample was naive CD4+ T cells sorted from blood. All receptors come from a man younger than 35 in good health. The CDR3 runs from the conserved cysteine through the conserved F or W. The D gene is left open where the match is weak. Part of the rows lack a size; the others show once, few, many or a class for expanded clones.

size	V	D	J	DNA	CDR3
NA	TRBV11-3	TRBD2	TRBJ2-3	TGTGCCAGCAGCCCCGGGGGGGCCCGCGCAGATACGCAGTATTTT	CASSPGGARADTQYF
once	TRBV6-1	NA	TRBJ1-2	TGTGCCAGCAAAGAAGGGATGGCTAACTATGGCTACACCTTC	CASKEGMANYGYTF
few	TRBV10-3	NA	TRBJ1-4	TGTGCCATCAGTGATGGGCAGGAACTGTTTTTT	CAISDGQELFF
NA	TRBV18	NA	TRBJ1-2	TGTGCCAGCTCACCAGGGGCTAACTATGGCTACACCTTC	CASSPGANYGYTF
few	TRBV20-1	NA	TRBJ1-1	TGCAGTGCCCTTAGGGGGAATGAAGCTTTCTTT	CSALRGNEAFF
NA	TRBV7-3	TRBD2	TRBJ2-3	TGTGCCAGCAGCTTATCTGGAGCGGGGGGGCAGGATACGCAGTATTTT	CASSLSGAGGQDTQYF
NA	TRBV5-1	NA	TRBJ2-7	TGCGCCAGCAGCTTGGAGGGGCAGGGAGCCTACGAGCAGTACTTC	CASSLEGQGAYEQYF
NA	TRBV5-4	TRBD2	TRBJ2-3	TGTGCCAGCAGCCTAGCGGGAGGGGGCGGGGATACGCAGTATTTT	CASSLAGGGGDTQYF
NA	TRBV2	TRBD1	TRBJ1-1	TGTGCCAGCGCCCGACAGGGGAGGAACACTGAAGCTTTCTTT	CASARQGRNTEAFF
few	TRBV19	NA	TRBJ2-6	TGTGCCAGTAGGTTGGCCTCTGGGGCCAACGTCCTGACTTTC	CASRLASGANVLTF
NA	TRBV28	NA	TRBJ1-2	TGTGCCAGCAATGTACCATTACAGGGATCCTATGGCTACACCTTC	CASNVPLQGSYGYTF
NA	TRBV18	NA	TRBJ1-6	TGTGCCAGCTCACCACCGGAGGGTCTTAATTCACCCCTCCACTTT	CASSPPEGLNSPLHF
NA	TRBV11-2	TRBD2	TRBJ2-2	TGTGCCAGCAGCTTAGATTTAGCGGGGCCGTACACCGGGGAGCTGTTTTTT	CASSLDLAGPYTGELFF
NA	TRBV5-1	NA	TRBJ2-7	TGCGCCAGCAGCCCCGGTGGGGGGCGGAACGAGCAGTACTTC	CASSPGGGRNEQYF
NA	TRBV2	TRBD1	TRBJ1-4	TGTGCCAGCAATGAACAGGGGTACTCTAATGAAAAACTGTTTTTT	CASNEQGYSNEKLFF
NA	TRBV30	NA	TRBJ1-1	TGTGCCTGGACCCCCTCCCGGGGGACTGAAGCTTTCTTT	CAWTPSRGTEAFF
NA	TRBV10-1	TRBD1	TRBJ2-5	TGCGCCAGCAGTGAGTCCCGGGACAGCCAAGAGACCCAGTACTTC	CASSESRDSQETQYF
NA	TRBV6-1	TRBD2	TRBJ2-7	TGTGCCAGCACCGCTAGCGGGGCCTACGGCGAGCAGTACTTC	CASTASGAYGEQYF
NA	TRBV9	NA	TRBJ2-7	TGTGCCAGCAGCGCTAAAGGAAGGCGGCAGGATCTCCGCTACGAGCAGTACTTC	CASSAKGRRQDLRYEQYF
few	TRBV7-2	NA	TRBJ2-3	TGTGCCAGCAGCACCCGGACTAGCACAGATACGCAGTATTTT	CASSTRTSTDTQYF
NA	TRBV11-2	TRBD1	TRBJ2-7	TGTGCCAGCAGCTGGGACAGGGCCGAGCAGTACTTC	CASSWDRAEQYF
once	TRBV9	NA	TRBJ2-3	TGTGCCAGCAGCACCTCCGGAGGCTTGGGCACAGATACGCAGTATTTT	CASSTSGGLGTDTQYF
NA	TRBV6-1	NA	TRBJ2-3	TGTGCCAGCGGTGGCCAGGGGACCTCCACAGATACGCAGTATTTT	CASGGQGTSTDTQYF
NA	TRBV7-9	TRBD1	TRBJ1-6	TGTGCCAGCAGCTTCCAGGGGGCTTCCTATAATTCACCCCTCCACTTT	CASSFQGASYNSPLHF
NA	TRBV19	NA	TRBJ2-5	TGTGCCAGTAGCGAACAAGAGACCCAGTACTTC	CASSEQETQYF
few	TRBV6-1	NA	TRBJ1-4	TGTGCCAGCAGTGTGAGTGAAAAACTGTTTTTT	CASSVSEKLFF
NA	TRBV5-1	NA	TRBJ2-7	TGCGCCAGCAGCTTGAATCCTGGAACCTACGAGCAGTACTTC	CASSLNPGTYEQYF
NA	TRBV21-1	NA	TRBJ2-1	TGTGCCAGCAGCAGCCCGGGACTACTTTTTTACAATGAGCAGTTCTTC	CASSSPGLLFYNEQFF
NA	TRBV5-1	TRBD2	TRBJ2-1	TGCGCCAGCAGCTTGGAAGCGGGGGATCGGAATGAGCAGTTCTTC	CASSLEAGDRNEQFF
once	TRBV27	TRBD1	TRBJ2-6	TGTGCCAGCAGTATTACTACACTCCGACAGGGTGCATCTGGGGCCAACGTCCTGACTTTC	CASSITTLRQGASGANVLTF
NA	TRBV9	TRBD2	TRBJ2-3	TGTGCCAGCAGCGTAGGAGTCTTAGCGGGAGGGCCAGGGGATACGCAGTATTTT	CASSVGVLAGGPGDTQYF
once	TRBV2	NA	TRBJ1-4	TGTGCCAGCAGGCGTTGGGGGGCTAATGAAAAACTGTTTTTT	CASRRWGANEKLFF
NA	TRBV18	TRBD1	TRBJ2-2	TGTGCCAGCTCACCGGGACAGGGACACACCGGGGAGCTGTTTTTT	CASSPGQGHTGELFF
NA	TRBV14	TRBD1	TRBJ2-7	TGTGCCAGCAGCCATGGGACAGGTTCTTCCTACGAGCAGTACTTC	CASSHGTGSSYEQYF
NA	TRBV10-2	TRBD2	TRBJ2-7	TGCGCCAGCAGTGAAAGACGTGGGGGGGGGTACTCCTACGAGCAGTACTTC	CASSERRGGGYSYEQYF
NA	TRBV6-6	NA	TRBJ2-3	TGTGCCAGCAGAAGACAAATTAACACAGATACGCAGTATTTT	CASRRQINTDTQYF